Shown below are 25 T cell receptor beta chains from a single sample sequenced in a study of T cells after yellow fever vaccination. TCRdb redid the calling of the 5' RACE reads with MiXCR, one entry per CDR3 protein. The table includes 500,000 to 700,000 distinct CDR3 sequences, under 25% detected once. The specimen was PBMCs, collected 15 days after the yellow fever booster vaccination. The receptors derive from a young man who received the YFV17D yellow fever vaccine.

This clonotype came up a few times. The V and J genes are TRBV27 and TRBJ2-3; D is ambiguous. The V gene lost 6 bases and the J gene lost 9 bases, with 13 bases spanning the gap. Germline CDR1 is MNHEY and CDR2 is SMNVEV (reference sequence). The CDR3 covers 12 residues. This chain's CDR3 is CASRGPSHTQYF. As DNA, the CDR3 is TGTGCCAGCAGGGGCCCCTCGCACACGCAGTATTTT.

This clonotype was counted between two and nine times. The gene calls are TRBV20-1 and TRBJ2-3; D gene unclear. From germline, CDR1 is DFQATT and CDR2 SNEGSKA (reference sequence). This CDR3 is built from 13 residues. V was cut by 1 base and J by 7 bases, with 12 bases left in between. Here the CDR3 reads CSARVSDANTQYF. The CDR3 DNA reads as TGCAGTGCTAGAGTTTCGGACGCGAATACGCAGTATTTT.

The rearrangement joins TRBV4-2 to TRBJ2-3; 14 nucleotides match TRBD2. Per germline, CDR1 LGHNA and CDR2 YNFKEQ. Unmatched junction bases numbered 3, after V lost 1 base and J lost 0 bases. CDR3 length: 18 residues. CDR3 sequence reads: CASSQGTSGRRSTDTQYF. The CDR3 nucleotides read TGTGCCAGCAGCCAAGGGACTAGCGGGAGGAGGAGCACAGATACGCAGTATTTT.

This clonotype was picked up a small number of times. The chain recombines TRBV4-3 with TRBJ2-2; tentatively, D is TRBD1 (5 bases). Germline V gene lookup returns CDR1 LGHNA and CDR2 YSLEER. The CDR3 covers 16 residues. The V gene lost 0 bases and the J gene lost 5 bases, with 13 bases spanning the gap. The CDR3 reads CASSQDGRGGTGELFF. The CDR3 DNA reads as TGCGCCAGCAGCCAAGATGGAAGGGGTGGTACCGGGGAGCTGTTTTTT.

This clonotype was counted between two and nine times. The rearrangement links TRBV29-1 to TRBJ1-1; weak D call: TRBD1 (5 bases). Germline values: CDR1 SQVTM, CDR2 ANQGSEA. V shed 3 bases and J shed 1 base, with 12 bases lying between them. The CDR3 contains 14 residues. CDR3 nucleotides: TGCAGCGTTGATGTGGCAGGGCAGAACACTGAAGCTTTCTTT. This encodes CSVDVAGQNTEAFF.

This clonotype turned up a few times. The chain has TRBV3-1 and TRBJ2-7; perhaps D is TRBD1 or TRBD2 (5 bases each). The V gene lost 9 bases and the J gene lost 5 bases, with 14 bases spanning the gap. From germline, CDR1 is LGHDT and CDR2 YNNKEL (reference sequence). The length of the CDR3 is 12 residues. The CDR3 coding sequence is TGTGCCAGTGGACTGGGGCTGCACGAGCAGTACTTC. As protein: CASGLGLHEQYF.

This clonotype came up a few times. J is TRBJ2-5 and V is TRBV7-2; no reliable D call. Germline loops: CDR1 SGHTA, CDR2 FQGNSA. Trimming shortened V by 5 bases and J by 10 bases, and 20 bases separated the two germline ends. The CDR3 consists of 14 residues. CDR3 coding DNA: TGTGCCAGCAGCCATATCCCCCCCTCTCTGGGCCAGTACTTC. Residues: CASSHIPPSLGQYF.

This clonotype was observed a few times. V is TRBV28 and J is TRBJ2-2; possibly TRBD2 for D (6 bases). Trimming took 2 bases from V and 4 from J, leaving 14 bases between them. This CDR3 has 16 amino acids. Germline lookup yields CDR1 MDHEN and CDR2 SYDVKM. CDR3 region: CASSLLGTWTTGELFF. The CDR3 bases are TGTGCCAGCAGTTTACTGGGGACTTGGACCACCGGGGAGCTGTTTTTT.

The chain recombines TRBV6-1 with TRBJ1-4, with D perhaps matching TRBD1 (6 bases). The CDR3 is 12 residues long. Germline values: CDR1 MNHNS, CDR2 SASEGT. V was trimmed by 5 bases and J by 5 bases, leaving 6 bases between them. The CDR3 spells CASSTGNEKLFF. The DNA of the CDR3 is TGTGCCAGCAGTACAGGGAATGAAAAACTGTTTTTT.

This clonotype was counted between two and nine times. The rearrangement links TRBV20-1 to TRBJ1-4; D unresolved. CDR1 and CDR2 from the germline V gene are DFQATT and SNEGSKA (reference sequence). The CDR3 length is 14 residues. The V end lost 0 bases, the J end lost 7 bases, and 12 bases lay between the germline ends. The chain's CDR3 is CSARDPGMSEKLFF. In DNA form, the CDR3 reads TGCAGTGCTAGAGATCCAGGAATGAGTGAAAAACTGTTTTTT.

The gene calls are TRBV7-8 and TRBJ2-2; tentatively, D is TRBD1 or TRBD2 (5 bases each). V was pared by 4 bases and J by 1 base, with 10 bases between. The CDR3 contains 15 residues. Germline values: CDR1 SGHVS, CDR2 FQNEAQ. DNA for the CDR3: TGTGCCAGCAGCTCCGGGACCTGGAACACCGGGGAGCTGTTTTTT. Its protein is CASSSGTWNTGELFF.

This clonotype was recorded a few times. This chain joins TRBV29-1 and TRBJ2-1, with 8 bases lining up with TRBD2. The V and J ends lost 4 bases and 0 bases, in that order; junction bases with no gene match: 11. This CDR3 comprises 17 residues. CDR1 SQVTM and CDR2 ANQGSEA come from the germline V gene. CDR3 sequence (DNA): TGCAGCGTTGTCGGTGGCCAGCGGGAGAGCTCCTACAATGAGCAGTTCTTC. It encodes CSVVGGQRESSYNEQFF.

The rearrangement joins TRBV29-1 to TRBJ2-7; 8 nucleotides match TRBD2. J was trimmed by 3 bases and V by 8 bases; bases with no gene match: 3. CDR3 length: 11 amino acids. Germline-derived CDR1 and CDR2 are SQVTM and ANQGSEA. CDR3 protein: CSTTSGYEQYF. CDR3 DNA sequence: TGCAGCACAACTAGCGGCTACGAGCAGTACTTC.

This clonotype came up a few times. The chain recombines TRBV29-1 with TRBJ2-3, with TRBD1 identical over 11 bases. This CDR3 has 15 amino acids. Germline CDR1 reads SQVTM; CDR2 reads ANQGSEA. With 7 bases clipped from V and 4 bases from J, the junction kept 10 bases outside the gene matches. CDR3 coding DNA: TGCAGCGCATCCTCCCGGACAGGGGGCTCAGATACGCAGTATTTT. Its translation: CSASSRTGGSDTQYF.

A remark on this clonotype: A much larger clonotype is one base distant, so this may be a read error. The chain recombines TRBV9 with TRBJ2-1; D not resolved. CDR1 SGDLS and CDR2 YYNGEE come from the germline V gene. This CDR3 is built from 12 residues. Trimming removed 2 bases at V and 3 bases at J, with 3 bases between. The CDR3 loop is CASSVNYNEQFF. CDR3 DNA sequence: TGTGCCAGCAGCGTCAACTACAATGAGCAGTTCTTC.

A few counts support this clonotype. V gene TRBV7-9 combines with J gene TRBJ1-6, with D hard to call. Looked up from germline, CDR1 is SEHNR and CDR2 is FQNEAQ (reference sequence). This CDR3 spans 13 amino acids. V was cut by 9 bases and J by 3 bases, with 9 bases left in between. The CDR3 loop is CARLWGYNSPLHF. CDR3 nucleotide sequence: TGTGCCAGACTTTGGGGCTATAATTCACCCCTCCACTTT.

The V call is TRBV27, the J call TRBJ2-3; D is possibly TRBD2 (6 bases). Germline V gives CDR1 MNHEY, CDR2 SMNVEV (reference sequence). This CDR3 spans 16 amino acids. Trimming pared 6 bases from V and 3 bases from J, leaving 19 bases between. For the CDR3, the DNA is TGTGCCAGCAGCCCCCGCCAGCGGGCTCCTACAGATACGCAGTATTTT. Protein product: CASSPRQRAPTDTQYF.

This clonotype was observed at least ten times. At one of its ends the junction is not consistent with the germline gene, which may arise from a read error. The rearrangement uses TRBV5-1 and TRBJ2-1; D is perhaps TRBD2 (7 bases). This CDR3 spans 14 amino acids. CDR1 is SGHRS and CDR2 is YFSETQ in the germline V gene. The CDR3 DNA follows: TGTGCCAGCAGCTTGGGAGGGGGTTACAATGAGCAGTTCTTC. The encoded protein is CASSLGGGYNEQFF.

The chain joins TRBV20-1 to TRBJ2-7; TRBD2 agrees at 7 bases. V lost 5 bases, J lost 3 bases, and 7 bases stayed unmatched. The germline V gene has CDR1 DFQATT and CDR2 SNEGSKA (reference sequence). CDR3 length: 13 amino acids. The DNA of the CDR3 is TGCAGTGCTGACGGGACTAAGTTCTACGAGCAGTACTTC. It encodes CSADGTKFYEQYF.

The sample holds a few counts of this clonotype. The chain joins TRBV20-1 to TRBJ2-7; a possible D gene is TRBD2 (6 bases). With 4 bases removed from V and 1 base from J, the gap between germline ends came to 11 bases. Germline assignment: CDR1 DFQATT and CDR2 SNEGSKA (reference sequence). CDR3 length: 13 amino acids. The CDR3 region has the DNA TGCAGTGCTACGACTAGTGGTTCCTACGAGCAGTACTTC. Translating it yields CSATTSGSYEQYF.

The J gene is TRBJ2-1, the V gene TRBV12-3 or TRBV12-4, with 7 bases matching TRBD2. The CDR3 has 15 residues. The V segment lost 5 bases and the J segment 7 bases; nucleotides outside the gene matches: 11. CDR3 DNA sequence: TGTGCCAGCAGTACAGTCCAGCGGGGATCAAATGAGCAGTTCTTC. Its translation is CASSTVQRGSNEQFF.

This clonotype was seen a handful of times. The V and J genes are TRBV12-3 or TRBV12-4 and TRBJ1-2; D not certain. Trimming took off 8 bases at V and 2 bases at J, with 12 bases between the two ends. This CDR3 region has 13 residues. This chain's CDR3 is CASGETANYGYTF. CDR3 sequence (DNA): TGTGCCAGCGGTGAGACCGCCAACTATGGCTACACCTTC.

This clonotype occurred a few times. In DNA, the CDR3 is TGTGCCAGCAGCTTAGCGGGGGAGGGAGATGAAAAACTGTTTTTT. Translated, it gives CASSLAGEGDEKLFF. The V gene is TRBV7-9, the J gene TRBJ1-4; possible D gene TRBD1, 5 bases. The germline CDR1 and CDR2 sequences are SEHNR and FQNEAQ (reference sequence). Trimming stripped 0 bases from V and 6 bases from J, with 11 bases between. The CDR3 is 15 amino acids.

In its sample, this clonotype was seen many times. V gene TRBV5-1 combines with J gene TRBJ2-5, with TRBD2 identical over 7 bases. Germline trimming cut 0 bases from V and 5 bases from J; bases unmatched to any gene: 4. Germline V gene data show CDR1 as SGHRS and CDR2 as YFSETQ. This CDR3 is 14 amino acids long. The CDR3 protein is CASSLESSGETQYF. The CDR3, as DNA: TGCGCCAGCAGCTTGGAGTCTAGCGGTGAGACCCAGTACTTC.

This clonotype was observed a handful of times. The rearrangement joins TRBV7-3 to TRBJ2-7; a possible D gene is TRBD2 (5 bases). The CDR3 totals 14 residues. Trimming shortened V by 5 bases and J by 2 bases, and 13 bases separated the two germline ends. Germline V lookup: CDR1 SGHTA, CDR2 FQGTGA. The CDR3 region is CASSTGGPTYEQYF. DNA of the CDR3: TGTGCCAGCAGCACCGGAGGACCCACCTACGAGCAGTACTTC.